The rows below give T cell receptor beta chains drawn from one sample of a study of graft-versus-host responses after intestinal transplantation. Their target antigens are unknown. Method: immunoSEQ multiplex PCR; TCRdb's copy keeps in-frame clones and lacks some. The profile covers approximately 90,000 clones, with about four fifths appearing a single time and around 0.83% taken by the ten largest. This material consisted of unstimulated CD4+ T cells sorted from spleen or lymph node cells, taken before intestinal transplant. The receptors derive from a human donor who received an intestinal transplant. Both conserved end residues are part of each CDR3. The D gene is left open where the match is weak. Part of the rows lack a size; the others show once, few, many or a class for expanded clones.

D gene: TRBD1; V gene: TRBV5-1; clone size: once; J gene: TRBJ1-2; CDR3 DNA: TGCGCCAGCAGCTTAGTGGCAGGGGGGAATGGCTACACCTTC; CDR3 protein: CASSLVAGGNGYTF
D gene: .; V gene: TRBV2; clone size: .; J gene: TRBJ2-4; CDR3 DNA: TGTGCCAGCAGGACAGTAGCCAAAAACATTCAGTACTTC; CDR3 protein: CASRTVAKNIQYF
D gene: .; V gene: TRBV2; clone size: .; J gene: TRBJ1-1; CDR3 DNA: TGTGCCAGCAGCCAAGCGGGACACTTGAACACTGAAGCTTTCTTT; CDR3 protein: CASSQAGHLNTEAFF
D gene: TRBD1; V gene: TRBV4-1; clone size: .; J gene: TRBJ1-5; CDR3 DNA: TGCGCCAGCAGCCTTGGCGGCCGACAGGGGACGCAGCCCCAGCATTTT; CDR3 protein: CASSLGGRQGTQPQHF
D gene: .; V gene: TRBV9; clone size: few; J gene: TRBJ2-7; CDR3 DNA: TGTGCCAGCAGCGTAGCGATCGGAGACTACGAGCAGTACTTC; CDR3 protein: CASSVAIGDYEQYF
D gene: TRBD1; V gene: TRBV7-2; clone size: .; J gene: TRBJ1-2; CDR3 DNA: TGTGCCAGCAGCCAGGACAGGGATGTCTATGGCTACACCTTC; CDR3 protein: CASSQDRDVYGYTF
D gene: .; V gene: TRBV9; clone size: .; J gene: TRBJ1-1; CDR3 DNA: TGTGCCAGCAGCCCCGGAGGGAAATTGGGAGCTTTCTTT; CDR3 protein: CASSPGGKLGAFF
D gene: TRBD1; V gene: TRBV7-3; clone size: .; J gene: TRBJ2-1; CDR3 DNA: TGTGCCAGCAGCTCCCCAGGGGGAAATGAGCAGTTCTTC; CDR3 protein: CASSSPGGNEQFF
D gene: TRBD2; V gene: TRBV4-1; clone size: .; J gene: TRBJ2-1; CDR3 DNA: TGCGCCAGCAGCCGGACTAGCGAGCTCAATGAGCAGTTCTTC; CDR3 protein: CASSRTSELNEQFF
D gene: .; V gene: TRBV5-1; clone size: .; J gene: TRBJ2-5; CDR3 DNA: TGCGCCAGCAGCTTGGGCACGGATAGGTGGGAGCAGTACTTC; CDR3 protein: CASSLGTDRWEQYF
D gene: TRBD1; V gene: TRBV11-3; clone size: .; J gene: TRBJ2-3; CDR3 DNA: TGTGCCAGCAGCTTAGGGGACAGGGGGCTAGATACGCAGTATTTT; CDR3 protein: CASSLGDRGLDTQYF
D gene: .; V gene: TRBV10-2; clone size: .; J gene: TRBJ1-1; CDR3 DNA: TGCGCCAGCAGTGATAACCTGGGGGGGGCCGCTTTCTTT; CDR3 protein: CASSDNLGGAAFF
D gene: .; V gene: TRBV28; clone size: .; J gene: TRBJ2-7; CDR3 DNA: TGTGCCAGCAGTTCGCCCAGGGGCAGGGAAGGGCAGTACTTC; CDR3 protein: CASSSPRGREGQYF
D gene: .; V gene: TRBV29-1; clone size: medium-sized; J gene: TRBJ1-2; CDR3 DNA: TGCAGCGCTGAGTCCCCGTCGAGACAGACCCATGGCTACACCTTC; CDR3 protein: CSAESPSRQTHGYTF
D gene: .; V gene: TRBV7-6; clone size: .; J gene: TRBJ1-1; CDR3 DNA: TGTGCCAGCAGCCCATCAAGGGGGGGCACTGAAGCTTTCTTT; CDR3 protein: CASSPSRGGTEAFF
D gene: TRBD2; V gene: TRBV7-9; clone size: .; J gene: TRBJ2-5; CDR3 DNA: TGTGCCAGCAGCTTAACCCCCGGGAGGAAAGAGACCCAGTACTTC; CDR3 protein: CASSLTPGRKETQYF
D gene: .; V gene: TRBV4-2; clone size: few; J gene: TRBJ2-4; CDR3 DNA: TGTGCCAGCAGCCAAGATCCTGGGGGAGGTGCCAAAAACATTCAGTACTTC; CDR3 protein: CASSQDPGGGAKNIQYF
D gene: .; V gene: TRBV4-2; clone size: few; J gene: TRBJ2-1; CDR3 DNA: TGTGCCAGCAGCCAAGATCCGACTAGTGCCTACAATGAGCAGTTCTTC; CDR3 protein: CASSQDPTSAYNEQFF
D gene: .; V gene: TRBV5-6; clone size: .; J gene: TRBJ1-2; CDR3 DNA: TGTGCCAGCAGCTTGGTCAGGTCCCCCGTCGGAAGCACCTTC; CDR3 protein: CASSLVRSPVGSTF
D gene: .; V gene: TRBV5-6; clone size: .; J gene: TRBJ2-5; CDR3 DNA: TGTGCCAGCAGCTTCGACACGTACCAAGAGACCCAGTACTTC; CDR3 protein: CASSFDTYQETQYF
D gene: .; V gene: TRBV19; clone size: .; J gene: TRBJ1-1; CDR3 DNA: TGTGCCAGTAGTACCAGGGAAGGAGGGCTGAACACTGAAGCTTTCTTT; CDR3 protein: CASSTREGGLNTEAFF
D gene: .; V gene: TRBV28; clone size: .; J gene: TRBJ2-4; CDR3 DNA: TGTGCCAGCAGTTTACCCACATTACATTCCGGGACATTTCAGTACTTC; CDR3 protein: CASSLPTLHSGTFQYF
D gene: TRBD1; V gene: TRBV5-1; clone size: .; J gene: TRBJ2-1; CDR3 DNA: TGCGCCAGCAGCCAAGAGGGACAGGGTTACAATGAGCAGTTCTTC; CDR3 protein: CASSQEGQGYNEQFF
D gene: .; V gene: TRBV18; clone size: .; J gene: TRBJ1-2; CDR3 DNA: TGTGCCAGCTCACCACAACCAGGGGAGGGCTACACCTTC; CDR3 protein: CASSPQPGEGYTF
D gene: TRBD1; V gene: TRBV9; clone size: once; J gene: TRBJ2-5; CDR3 DNA: TGTGCCAGCAGCGTAGCAGGGGGAGAGACCCAGTACTTC; CDR3 protein: CASSVAGGETQYF
D gene: TRBD1; V gene: TRBV5-4; clone size: .; J gene: TRBJ1-2; CDR3 DNA: TGTGCCAGCAGCCCGCCGGACAGGGGGAAAGATGGCTACACCTTC; CDR3 protein: CASSPPDRGKDGYTF
D gene: .; V gene: TRBV28; clone size: .; J gene: TRBJ1-2; CDR3 DNA: TGTGCCAGCAGTTCGGGGGGTGGTATATTATCGCGTGGCTACACCTTC; CDR3 protein: CASSSGGGILSRGYTF
D gene: .; V gene: TRBV28; clone size: .; J gene: TRBJ1-5; CDR3 DNA: TGTGCCAGCAGATCCTCGGCAGGGAGGGGCAATCAGCCCCAGCATTTT; CDR3 protein: CASRSSAGRGNQPQHF
D gene: .; V gene: TRBV18; clone size: once; J gene: TRBJ1-4; CDR3 DNA: TGTGCCAGCTCACCGGTCAGGGGTGATGAAAAACTGTTTTTT; CDR3 protein: CASSPVRGDEKLFF
D gene: TRBD1; V gene: TRBV5-1; clone size: .; J gene: TRBJ1-4; CDR3 DNA: TGCGCCAGCAGCGCCCAGGGGGCGAGAGAACTGTTTTTT; CDR3 protein: CASSAQGARELFF
D gene: .; V gene: TRBV28; clone size: .; J gene: TRBJ1-5; CDR3 DNA: TGTGCCAGCAGTGCGCCCGTCCCAGGGCCCCAGCATTTT; CDR3 protein: CASSAPVPGPQHF
D gene: TRBD2; V gene: TRBV7-9; clone size: .; J gene: TRBJ2-7; CDR3 DNA: TGTGCCAGCAGCTTAATTGCTAGCGGGGGGGGAACCTACGAGCAGTACTTC; CDR3 protein: CASSLIASGGGTYEQYF
D gene: TRBD2; V gene: TRBV11-1; clone size: .; J gene: TRBJ2-5; CDR3 DNA: TGTGCCAGCAGCTTCGGGACTAGCGGGGGGAAGTACCAAGAGACCCAGTACTTC; CDR3 protein: CASSFGTSGGKYQETQYF
D gene: TRBD1; V gene: TRBV2; clone size: .; J gene: TRBJ1-5; CDR3 DNA: TGTGCCAGCAGCCCCGGACAGGGGAGAGGCAATCAGCCCCAGCATTTT; CDR3 protein: CASSPGQGRGNQPQHF
D gene: TRBD1; V gene: TRBV6-6; clone size: .; J gene: TRBJ1-1; CDR3 DNA: TGTGCCAGCAGCCCTAGACAGGGGCGGACTGAAGCTTTCTTT; CDR3 protein: CASSPRQGRTEAFF
D gene: .; V gene: TRBV7-9; clone size: .; J gene: TRBJ2-5; CDR3 DNA: TGTGCCAGCAGCTTAGGTGCGGGGATTTTAGAGACCCAGTACTTC; CDR3 protein: CASSLGAGILETQYF
D gene: .; V gene: TRBV5-1; clone size: .; J gene: TRBJ2-1; CDR3 DNA: TGCGCCAGCAGCTTTGACAACAATGAGCAGTTCTTC; CDR3 protein: CASSFDNNEQFF
D gene: .; V gene: TRBV6-1; clone size: .; J gene: TRBJ1-1; CDR3 DNA: TGTGCCAGCACTGATCCCGGGGTGGACACTGAAGCTTTCTTT; CDR3 protein: CASTDPGVDTEAFF
D gene: TRBD1; V gene: TRBV5-4; clone size: few; J gene: TRBJ2-7; CDR3 DNA: TGTGCCAGCTCGAATCGGGACAGCCCCTACGAGCAGTACTTC; CDR3 protein: CASSNRDSPYEQYF
D gene: TRBD2; V gene: TRBV7-6; clone size: .; J gene: TRBJ2-2; CDR3 DNA: TGTGCCAGCAGCCCCGGGACTATCTCCGGGGAGCTGTTTTTT; CDR3 protein: CASSPGTISGELFF
D gene: .; V gene: TRBV19; clone size: .; J gene: TRBJ2-3; CDR3 DNA: TGTGCCAGTAGTATACGGGGAGATACGCAGTATTTT; CDR3 protein: CASSIRGDTQYF
D gene: .; V gene: TRBV5-1; clone size: .; J gene: TRBJ2-1; CDR3 DNA: TGCGCCAGCAGCACTGAAATGCATGAGCAGTTCTTC; CDR3 protein: CASSTEMHEQFF
D gene: .; V gene: TRBV2; clone size: .; J gene: TRBJ2-6; CDR3 DNA: TGTGCCAGCATTCGGTTCTCTGGGGCCAACGTCCTGACTTTC; CDR3 protein: CASIRFSGANVLTF
D gene: .; V gene: TRBV4-1; clone size: few; J gene: TRBJ1-6; CDR3 DNA: TGCGCCAGCAGCGACAATATACAGAATTCACCCCTCCACTTT; CDR3 protein: CASSDNIQNSPLHF
D gene: TRBD1; V gene: TRBV5-1; clone size: .; J gene: TRBJ1-1; CDR3 DNA: TGCGCCAGCAGCCCCGGGACAGGGGGCGCGGGCACTGAAGCTTTCTTT; CDR3 protein: CASSPGTGGAGTEAFF
D gene: .; V gene: TRBV28; clone size: .; J gene: TRBJ1-6; CDR3 DNA: TGTGCCAGCAGTCCCAATAATTCACCCCTCCACTTT; CDR3 protein: CASSPNNSPLHF
D gene: .; V gene: TRBV7-9; clone size: few; J gene: TRBJ2-2; CDR3 DNA: TGTGCCAGCAGCTCCCGCTGGGCTACCGGGGAGCTGTTTTTT; CDR3 protein: CASSSRWATGELFF
D gene: TRBD1; V gene: TRBV6-5; clone size: few; J gene: TRBJ1-2; CDR3 DNA: TGTGCCAGCGTCCCTCGGGACAGGGTAACAAGCTACACCTTC; CDR3 protein: CASVPRDRVTSYTF
D gene: TRBD1; V gene: TRBV28; clone size: .; J gene: TRBJ1-1; CDR3 DNA: TGTGCCAGCAGTTTGCCAGGGGGTATGAACACTGAAGCTTTCTTT; CDR3 protein: CASSLPGGMNTEAFF
D gene: TRBD1; V gene: TRBV27; clone size: .; J gene: TRBJ1-2; CDR3 DNA: TGTGCCAGCAGTCCCCGGGACAGAAATGGCTACACCTTC; CDR3 protein: CASSPRDRNGYTF